This T cell receptor beta chain was obtained from a study of vaccination and CD4 T cells after COVID-19. Points from the study as a whole: Convalescent patients had a median around 90% of post-vaccine SARS-CoV-2-reactive clones that were detected only after vaccination, not before it.

CD4+ T cells that had been cultured provided DNA sequenced with the Oncomine TCR Beta short-read assay. TCRdb itself ran the PCR reads through MiXCR, one entry per CDR3 protein. Of more than 4,500 distinct CDR3 sequences in the sample, 27% were seen once. Regarding this clonotype: Its specificity is not known.

Treatment noted: roughly 11-day PBMC culture with coronavirus spike peptide pools or control peptides (ViraFEST assay). Pre-COVID-19 pandemic sampling (2011-2018) yielded the unexposed donor's CD4+ T cells. Expanded clonotypes were found by TCR sequencing after peptide-pool stimulation (ViraFEST). Sequences were obtained from CD4+ T cells from blood, cultured in vitro. The sequence derives from a human donor in good health.

In nucleotides, the CDR3 is TGTGCCAGCCGGGGAGTGGGGTTATATAATTCACCCCTCCACTTT. Its translation is CASRGVGLYNSPLHF. This chain connects TRBV6-1 to TRBJ1-6; D not resolved. This CDR3 comprises 15 residues. The germline V gene has CDR1 MNHNS and CDR2 SASEGT. Trimming stripped 8 bases from V and 4 bases from J, with 15 bases between.